The clone carrying this T cell receptor (beta chain) was counted a few times. What it binds is not known. This entry comes from a study of cytomegalovirus exposure and HLA in healthy donors. Study-level findings and limits: A classifier reportedly called cytomegalovirus status with high sensitivity and specificity. The listing of roughly 160 TCR beta chains classed them as cytomegalovirus-associated.

Separate from the roughly 700-subject first cohort was the roughly 130-subject validation cohort, to which the donors belonged. V shed 4 bases, J shed 0 bases, and the junction held 9 bases outside the gene matches. Per the germline V gene, CDR1 is MDHEN and CDR2 is SYDVKM. The CDR3 length is 18 residues. Produced via immunoSEQ multiplex PCR; TCRdb's table is partial and in-frame only. The sample includes 220,000 or so clones, about nine tenths of them seen just once. This chain joins TRBV28 and TRBJ2-6, with 7 bases identical to TRBD1. This receptor was taken from a young woman in good health and CMV-seropositive. Sequencing input: PBMCs. The CDR3 loop reads CASSSLRDSVSGANVLTF. CDR3 in DNA: TGTGCCAGCAGTTCCCTCCGGGACAGTGTCTCTGGGGCCAACGTCCTGACTTTC.